Below, one T cell receptor beta chain is given with its context. Germline V lookup: CDR1 MGHDK, CDR2 SYGVNS. Trimming took off 10 bases at V and 1 base at J, with 11 bases between the two ends. The length of the CDR3 is 13 residues. Amplified TCR beta CDR3 regions derived from RNA transcripts. During a first-round RT-PCR of the TCR CDR3, the HTBI primer set was used. TCRdb ran MiXCR on the multiplex PCR reads and lists one entry per CDR3 protein. This repertoire shows fewer than 550,000 distinct CDR3 sequences, more than 15% found once; its top ten account for 7.5% to 8%. This specimen comes from a study of T cells in Graves' hyperthyroidism and ophthalmopathy.

The clonotype originates from a young woman with Graves' hyperthyroidism. Source material: blood. V usage is TRBV25-1 and J usage is TRBJ2-1; D is unresolved. The CDR3: CATSKMSYNEQFF. The CDR3 DNA is TGTGCCACCTCAAAGATGTCCTACAATGAGCAGTTCTTC.